A selection of T cell receptor beta chains follows, all from one sample in a study of blood T cell repertoires in COVID-19. The data were produced by immunoSEQ multiplex PCR, yet TCRdb's version contains in-frame clones alone and is incomplete. In the table there are about 220,000 clones, around 82% of which are singletons. Material: peripheral blood. The receptors shown here come from a woman aged 80 or older with acute or convalescent COVID-19. The CDR3 runs from the conserved cysteine through the conserved F or W. The D gene is left open where the match is weak. The size field is filled for only some rows; it gives once, few, many or a size class.

j_gene: TRBJ1-3; len: 15; abundance: .; d_gene: .; v_gene: TRBV19; CDR3aa: CASTSRRSAGNTIYF; CDR3nt: TGTGCCAGTACTAGTCGGAGGAGTGCTGGAAACACCATATATTTT
j_gene: TRBJ1-3; len: 15; abundance: .; d_gene: .; v_gene: TRBV7-9; CDR3aa: CASSFQAGAGNTIYF; CDR3nt: TGTGCCAGCAGCTTCCAAGCAGGGGCTGGAAACACCATATATTTT
j_gene: TRBJ1-2; len: 13; abundance: .; d_gene: .; v_gene: TRBV12-3/TRBV12-4; CDR3aa: CASSLIRGNGYTF; CDR3nt: TGTGCCAGCAGTTTAATCCGGGGTAATGGCTACACCTTC
j_gene: TRBJ2-5; len: 11; abundance: .; d_gene: .; v_gene: TRBV20-1; CDR3aa: CSVWAVETQYF; CDR3nt: TGCAGCGTCTGGGCAGTTGAGACCCAGTACTTC
j_gene: TRBJ2-2; len: 14; abundance: .; d_gene: TRBD1; v_gene: TRBV10-3; CDR3aa: CAIRAGGTTGELFF; CDR3nt: TGTGCCATCAGGGCAGGGGGCACCACCGGGGAGCTGTTTTTT
j_gene: TRBJ1-2; len: 16; abundance: .; d_gene: TRBD1; v_gene: TRBV3-1/TRBV3-2; CDR3aa: CASSLRVGTGSYGYTF; CDR3nt: TGTGCCAGCTCTCTCCGGGTCGGGACAGGGTCCTACGGCTACACCTTC
j_gene: TRBJ2-7; len: 16; abundance: .; d_gene: TRBD2; v_gene: TRBV11-2; CDR3aa: CASSPRGSGGSYEQYF; CDR3nt: TGTGCCAGCAGCCCCCGGGGTAGCGGGGGTTCCTACGAGCAGTACTTC
j_gene: TRBJ1-3; len: 13; abundance: .; d_gene: .; v_gene: TRBV6-5; CDR3aa: CASSSISGNTIYF; CDR3nt: TGTGCCAGCAGTTCTATCTCTGGAAACACCATATATTTT
j_gene: TRBJ1-2; len: 15; abundance: .; d_gene: TRBD1; v_gene: TRBV6-5; CDR3aa: CASSYSGTGDYGYTF; CDR3nt: TGTGCCAGCAGTTACTCCGGGACAGGGGACTATGGCTACACCTTC
j_gene: TRBJ1-2; len: 13; abundance: .; d_gene: TRBD1; v_gene: TRBV12-3/TRBV12-4; CDR3aa: CASSTTTGAGYTF; CDR3nt: TGTGCCAGCAGCACTACGACAGGGGCCGGCTACACCTTC
j_gene: TRBJ1-5; len: 15; abundance: .; d_gene: TRBD1; v_gene: TRBV6-6; CDR3aa: CASRPSGQLNQPQHF; CDR3nt: TGTGCCAGCAGACCCTCGGGACAGCTAAATCAGCCCCAGCATTTT
j_gene: TRBJ2-1; len: 13; abundance: once; d_gene: .; v_gene: TRBV7-8; CDR3aa: CASSLARGNEQFF; CDR3nt: TGTGCCAGCAGCTTAGCGAGGGGGAATGAGCAGTTCTTC
j_gene: TRBJ2-5; len: 15; abundance: once; d_gene: .; v_gene: TRBV13; CDR3aa: CASSLGRGQLETQYF; CDR3nt: TGTGCCAGCAGCTTAGGTCGGGGACAATTAGAGACCCAGTACTTC
j_gene: TRBJ2-1; len: 11; abundance: .; d_gene: .; v_gene: TRBV5-1; CDR3aa: CASREGNEQFF; CDR3nt: TGCGCCAGCAGGGAGGGCAATGAGCAGTTCTTC
j_gene: TRBJ1-1; len: 14; abundance: .; d_gene: .; v_gene: TRBV4-3; CDR3aa: CASSQHRRNTEAFF; CDR3nt: TGCGCCAGCAGCCAACACAGGCGGAACACTGAAGCTTTCTTT
j_gene: TRBJ2-1; len: 15; abundance: .; d_gene: TRBD2; v_gene: TRBV3-1/TRBV3-2; CDR3aa: CASSHGLAGGSEQFF; CDR3nt: TGTGCCAGCAGCCACGGACTAGCGGGGGGAAGTGAGCAGTTCTTC
j_gene: TRBJ1-5; len: 17; abundance: .; d_gene: .; v_gene: TRBV7-8; CDR3aa: CASSLVGGVYSNQPQHF; CDR3nt: TGTGCCAGCAGCTTAGTCGGGGGGGTTTATAGCAATCAGCCCCAGCATTTT
j_gene: TRBJ2-3; len: 14; abundance: .; d_gene: TRBD2; v_gene: TRBV3-1/TRBV3-2; CDR3aa: CASSHSGGLDTQYF; CDR3nt: TGTGCCAGCAGCCATAGCGGGGGGTTAGATACGCAGTATTTT
j_gene: TRBJ1-2; len: 15; abundance: .; d_gene: .; v_gene: TRBV5-4; CDR3aa: CASSLGPGQNYGYTF; CDR3nt: TGTGCCAGCAGCTTGGGACCCGGACAGAACTATGGCTACACCTTC
j_gene: TRBJ1-3; len: 15; abundance: .; d_gene: .; v_gene: TRBV11-3; CDR3aa: CASSPQQGLISTIYF; CDR3nt: TGTGCCAGCAGCCCGCAACAGGGCCTAATAAGCACCATATATTTT
j_gene: TRBJ2-1; len: 14; abundance: .; d_gene: .; v_gene: TRBV9; CDR3aa: CASSVGATYNEQFF; CDR3nt: TGTGCCAGCAGCGTAGGAGCTACCTACAATGAGCAGTTCTTC
j_gene: TRBJ1-2; len: 13; abundance: .; d_gene: .; v_gene: TRBV28; CDR3aa: CASRITGQYGYTF; CDR3nt: TGTGCCAGCAGGATAACAGGGCAGTATGGCTACACCTTC
j_gene: TRBJ2-7; len: 15; abundance: .; d_gene: TRBD2; v_gene: TRBV6-5; CDR3aa: CASSSATSGAYEQYF; CDR3nt: TGTGCCAGCAGTTCGGCGACTAGCGGGGCCTACGAGCAGTACTTC
j_gene: TRBJ2-7; len: 15; abundance: once; d_gene: TRBD1; v_gene: TRBV19; CDR3aa: CATSPRRQGIGEQYF; CDR3nt: TGTGCCACCAGTCCACGGAGACAGGGTATCGGCGAGCAGTACTTC
j_gene: TRBJ1-1; len: 15; abundance: .; d_gene: TRBD1; v_gene: TRBV4-1; CDR3aa: CASSHGQGGNTEAFF; CDR3nt: TGCGCCAGCAGCCACGGACAGGGAGGGAACACTGAAGCTTTCTTT
j_gene: TRBJ2-2; len: 18; abundance: .; d_gene: TRBD2; v_gene: TRBV11-3; CDR3aa: CASSLDLAGVSGTGELFF; CDR3nt: TGTGCCAGCAGCTTAGACCTAGCGGGGGTCTCAGGGACCGGGGAGCTGTTTTTT
j_gene: TRBJ1-4; len: 14; abundance: .; d_gene: TRBD1; v_gene: TRBV6-5; CDR3aa: CASSPRTGREKLFF; CDR3nt: TGTGCCAGCAGTCCCCGGACAGGCAGGGAAAAACTGTTTTTT
j_gene: TRBJ2-6; len: 15; abundance: .; d_gene: .; v_gene: TRBV19; CDR3aa: CASSIVNSGANVLTF; CDR3nt: TGTGCCAGTAGTATAGTCAACTCTGGGGCCAACGTCCTGACTTTC
j_gene: TRBJ2-7; len: 15; abundance: .; d_gene: TRBD1; v_gene: TRBV7-8; CDR3aa: CASSLAGTGTHEQYF; CDR3nt: TGTGCCAGCAGCCTAGCCGGGACAGGTACCCACGAGCAGTACTTC